A selection of T cell receptor beta chains follows, all from one sample in a study of blood T cell repertoires in COVID-19. Assay used: immunoSEQ multiplex PCR; TCRdb lists only in-frame clones, some missing. The table has approximately 490,000 clones, approximately 91% seen once. The sequencing input was PBMCs or T cells enriched from blood (not recorded which). Source of these receptors: an older woman who had recovered from COVID-19. Each CDR3 is given with its conserved first and last residue. The order of the fields is J gene, D gene, V gene, clone size, CDR3 DNA, CDR3 protein. A D gene is named only where the DNA matches it firmly. The size field is filled for only some rows; it gives once, few, many or a size class.

>TRBJ1-1|NA|TRBV11-2|few
TGTGCCAGCAGCTTATTCGCGGTGAACACTGAAGCTTTCTTT
CASSLFAVNTEAFF
>TRBJ1-3|TRBD1|TRBV27|NA
TGTGCCAGCCGGACAGGGCGCTCTGGAAACACCATATATTTT
CASRTGRSGNTIYF
>TRBJ1-6|NA|TRBV24-1|NA
TGTGCCACCAGCATACAGGTCTCGGGAGGGAATTCACCCCTCCACTTT
CATSIQVSGGNSPLHF
>TRBJ2-5|TRBD2|TRBV5-4|NA
TGTGCCAGCAGCCCTGGCGGGGGGAGGAAAGAGACCCAGTACTTC
CASSPGGGRKETQYF
>TRBJ1-1|TRBD1|TRBV5-1|NA
TGCGCCAGCAGCTTGGCCTCGACAGGGGGCCTTGAAGCTTTCTTT
CASSLASTGGLEAFF
>TRBJ2-5|TRBD2|TRBV5-1|NA
TGCGCCAGCAGCTTGCGACCGCGCGGGGGGTCGCGGGAGACCCAGTACTTC
CASSLRPRGGSRETQYF
>TRBJ1-1|TRBD1|TRBV10-1|NA
TGCGCCAGCAGTCGGGACAGGGCGAACACTGAAGCTTTCTTT
CASSRDRANTEAFF
>TRBJ1-5|NA|TRBV19|NA
TGTGCCAGTAGTATTGCGGGGGACAATCAGCCCCAGCATTTT
CASSIAGDNQPQHF
>TRBJ1-4|TRBD1|TRBV5-1|NA
TGCGCCAGCAGCCCGGGACAGCTAACTAATGAAAAACTGTTTTTT
CASSPGQLTNEKLFF
>TRBJ1-3|NA|TRBV11-2|few
TGTGCCAGCAGCTCTTTGACAGGCCTTAACTCTGGAAACACCATATATTTT
CASSSLTGLNSGNTIYF
>TRBJ2-3|NA|TRBV2|NA
TGTGCCAGCAGGCGGGGAGGCATTGGTACGCAGTATTTT
CASRRGGIGTQYF
>TRBJ1-2|NA|TRBV3-1/TRBV3-2|NA
TGTGCCAGCAGCCATATGTATGGCTACACCTTC
CASSHMYGYTF
>TRBJ2-3|TRBD2|TRBV5-4|NA
TGTGCCAGCAGCGACGGAGAGCAGCGGGGGTTGCTTACAGATACGCAGTATTTT
CASSDGEQRGLLTDTQYF